Sequencing of this TCR beta chain was carried out in a study of identical twins. The J segment lost 7 bases and the V segment lost 1 base, leaving 4 bases of the junction unmatched. Per germline, CDR1 SEHNR and CDR2 FQNEAQ (reference sequence). CDR3 length: 15 amino acids. MiXCR was run by TCRdb on the 5' RACE reads, yielding one entry per CDR3 protein. The sample has about 250,000 distinct CDR3 sequences, approximately 8.3% seen once. In this sample, this clonotype turned up many times. The same sample was also used in a study of yellow fever vaccine responses in identical twins.

This chain joins TRBV7-9 and TRBJ2-1, with 10 bases lining up with TRBD2. Sequencing input: CD8+ T cells sorted from blood. The sequence was obtained from a woman aged 18-29 years in good health. CDR3 DNA: TGTGCCAGCAGCTTAGAACTAGCGGGATTAAATGAGCAGTTCTTC. Its translation is CASSLELAGLNEQFF.